This TCR beta chain was documented in a study of T cells in localized non-small cell lung cancer. This CDR3 is built from 16 residues. The J segment lost 2 bases and the V segment lost 5 bases, leaving 3 bases of the junction unmatched. The V gene's germline CDR1 is SGHTA and CDR2 FQGNSA. TCRdb keeps only in-frame clones here, not all; method: immunoSEQ multiplex PCR. The table lists about 52,000 clones, 86% of them singletons. This receptor was obtained from a male donor aged 60 or over with stage III squamous cell lung carcinoma. Here the sequenced sample was peripheral blood, taken before any cancer treatment. The V gene is TRBV7-2, the J gene TRBJ2-1, with TRBD2 identical over 13 bases. CDR3: CASSLTSGRPYNEQFF. The CDR3 DNA reads as TGTGCCAGCAGCCTGACTAGCGGGAGGCCCTACAATGAGCAGTTCTTC.